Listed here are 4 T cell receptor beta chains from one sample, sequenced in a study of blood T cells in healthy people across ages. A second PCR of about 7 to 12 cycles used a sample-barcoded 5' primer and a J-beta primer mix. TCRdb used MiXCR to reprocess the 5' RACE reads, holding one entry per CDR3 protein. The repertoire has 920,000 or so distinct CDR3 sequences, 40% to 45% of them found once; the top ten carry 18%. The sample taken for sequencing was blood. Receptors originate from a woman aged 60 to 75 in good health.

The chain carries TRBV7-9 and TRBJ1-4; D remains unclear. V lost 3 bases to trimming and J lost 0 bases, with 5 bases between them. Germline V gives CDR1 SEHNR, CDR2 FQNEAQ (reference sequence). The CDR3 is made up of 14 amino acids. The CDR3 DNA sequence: TGTGCCAGCAGCTTTACTGCAACTAATGAAAAACTGTTTTTT. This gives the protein CASSFTATNEKLFF.

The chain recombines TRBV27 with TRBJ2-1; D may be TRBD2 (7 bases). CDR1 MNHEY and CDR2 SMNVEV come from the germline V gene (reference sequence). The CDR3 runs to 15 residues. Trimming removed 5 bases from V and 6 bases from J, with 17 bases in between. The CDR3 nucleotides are TGTGCCAGCAGTGAGGTGGGAGGGGGGTCCAATGAGCAGTTCTTC. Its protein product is CASSEVGGGSNEQFF.

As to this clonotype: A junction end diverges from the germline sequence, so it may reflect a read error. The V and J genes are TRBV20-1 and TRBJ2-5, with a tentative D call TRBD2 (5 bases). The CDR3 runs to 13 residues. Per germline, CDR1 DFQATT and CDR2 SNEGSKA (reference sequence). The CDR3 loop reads CSAPRVLGETRYF. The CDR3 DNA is TGCAGTGCTCCGAGGGTCCTCGGGGAGACCCGGTACTTC.

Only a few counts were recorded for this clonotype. CDR3: CASSYDGRMGEQFF. CDR3 in DNA: TGTGCCAGCAGTTATGACGGGAGAATGGGTGAGCAGTTCTTC. J is TRBJ2-1 and V is TRBV6-5; maybe TRBD2 (6 bases). Per germline, CDR1 MNHEY and CDR2 SVGAGI. Trimming took off 3 bases at V and 9 bases at J, with 15 bases between the two ends. This CDR3 spans 14 amino acids.